The next 23 T cell receptor beta chains were all read from a single sample in a study of CD4 and CD8 cells across lung adenocarcinoma regions. MiXCR, run by TCRdb on the PCR reads, gives a single entry per CDR3 protein. Of 7,500 or so distinct CDR3 sequences in the sample, around half were seen once. Specimen: CD8+ T cells from the center of a lung tumor. These TCRs come from a male donor with lung adenocarcinoma. The CD4 and CD8 labels of this study may be unreliable.

This clonotype was observed a few times. The genes are TRBV10-2 and TRBJ2-1; 10 bases are a match to TRBD2. From germline, CDR1 is WSHSY and CDR2 SAAADI. The CDR3 extends over 15 amino acids. V gave up 4 bases and J gave up 6 bases; unmatched junction bases: 6. The CDR3 DNA is TGCGCCAGCAGTGTATCTAGCGGGAGTGTCAATGAGCAGTTCTTC. Its protein is CASSVSSGSVNEQFF.

This chain uses TRBV10-1 with TRBJ2-7, with D uncertain. The J call is in doubt because the DNA end fits TRBJ2-1 better. Per germline, CDR1 WNHNN and CDR2 SYGVQD (reference sequence). This CDR3 is built from 9 residues. The CDR3 sequence: CASIYEQFF. Here the CDR3 DNA reads TGCGCCAGCATTTATGAGCAGTTCTTC.

With respect to this clonotype: The junction departs from germline at one end; a sequencing error may be responsible. The rearrangement uses TRBV4-1 and TRBJ2-3; possibly TRBD1 or TRBD2 for D (5 bases each). Germline V CDR1 and CDR2: MGHRA, YSYEKL. The CDR3 runs 14 residues. Here the CDR3 reads CGSTGLSATDTQYF. The CDR3 nucleotides are TGCGGCAGCACGGGGCTAAGTGCCACAGACACGCAGTATTTT.

The chain is built from TRBV6-1 and TRBJ2-3; 12 bases map to TRBD2. Germline V gene sequence: CDR1 MNHNS, CDR2 SASEGT. V lost 2 bases, J lost 4 bases, and 1 base stayed unmatched. The CDR3 loop spans 15 amino acids. The CDR3 nucleotides are TGTGCCAGCAGTGAACTAGCGGGAGGGCCAGATACGCAGTATTTT. This translates into CASSELAGGPDTQYF.

This clonotype turned up a few times. V gene TRBV7-2 combines with J gene TRBJ2-5, with TRBD1 as a possible D gene (6 bases). Trimming took off 1 base at V and 7 bases at J, with 10 bases between the two ends. There are 13 residues in the CDR3. Germline CDR1 and CDR2: SGHTA and FQGNSA. Here the CDR3 reads CASSLEPRGTQYF. The CDR3 coding sequence is TGTGCCAGCAGCTTAGAGCCCAGGGGGACCCAGTACTTC.

The chain carries TRBV6-1 and TRBJ2-5; TRBD2 agrees at 7 bases. Germline V gives CDR1 MNHNS, CDR2 SASEGT. This CDR3 has 14 residues. The DNA of the CDR3 is TGTGCGAGGAGCGGGGCGGGTGACCAAAACATCCAGTACTTC. It specifies CARSGAGDQNIQYF.

The sample holds one count of this clonotype. This chain joins TRBV6-1 and TRBJ2-1; 10 bases agree with TRBD2. CDR3 length equals 15 residues. Trimming took 3 bases from V and 10 from J; bases not matched to a gene: 9. Germline CDR1 reads MNHNS; CDR2 reads SASEGT. The CDR3 reads CASSEGLAILPEQFF. The CDR3, as DNA: TGTGCCAGCAGTGAGGGACTAGCGATTCTTCCGGAGCAGTTCTTC.

The V gene is TRBV6-1, the J gene TRBJ1-5; a possible D gene is TRBD1 (6 bases). The V end lost 7 bases, the J end lost 2 bases, and 18 bases lay between the germline ends. Per germline, CDR1 MNHNS and CDR2 SASEGT. The CDR3 covers 16 residues. The DNA of the CDR3 is TGTGCCAGCACCGTAAGTGGGGGCAGGGGCAATCAGCCCCAGCATTTT. It yields the protein CASTVSGGRGNQPQHF.

V gene TRBV6-1 combines with J gene TRBJ2-1, with TRBD1 as a possible D gene (6 bases). Deletions cut 5 bases from V and 0 bases from J, with 14 bases between. Germline values: CDR1 MNHNS, CDR2 SASEGT. The CDR3 covers 16 residues. The CDR3 nucleotides are TGTGCCAGCAGTCCTATGGGACATTTCTCCTACAATGAGCAGTTCTTC. Protein product: CASSPMGHFSYNEQFF.

The rearrangement links TRBV6-1 to TRBJ2-1; 11 bases line up with TRBD2. The CDR3 is 14 residues long. Germline CDR1 is MNHNS and CDR2 is SASEGT. Losses at the gene ends were 6 bases for V and 9 bases for J; bases not matched to a gene: 7. The DNA of the CDR3 is TGTGCCAGCAGCGGGCTAGCGGGGGGACCTGAGCAGTTCTTC. Its protein product is CASSGLAGGPEQFF.

The V and J genes are TRBV6-6 and TRBJ2-3; D perhaps matches TRBD2 (6 bases). Trimming took off 0 bases at V and 0 bases at J, with 10 bases between the two ends. The CDR3 contains 16 residues. Per germline, CDR1 MNHNY and CDR2 SVGAGI (reference sequence). Here the CDR3 reads CASSYSFGTSTDTQYF. In DNA form, the CDR3 reads TGTGCCAGCAGTTACTCATTCGGGACTAGCACAGATACGCAGTATTTT.

In nucleotides, the CDR3 is TGTGCCAGCAGTTTAGGACTAGCCCCCTACGAGCAGTACTTC. Translated, it gives CASSLGLAPYEQYF. The chain employs TRBV12-3 or TRBV12-4 and TRBJ2-5; 7 nucleotides align to TRBD2. Matching the DNA end better, TRBJ2-7 makes the J call doubtful. The CDR3 covers 14 residues.

The chain recombines TRBV6-1 with TRBJ2-4; either TRBD1 or TRBD2 may fit D (5 bases each). The CDR3 extends over 15 amino acids. Trimming pared 6 bases from V and 13 bases from J, leaving 25 bases between. The V gene's germline CDR1 is MNHNS and CDR2 SASEGT. CDR3 region: CASRTGLRVKNTQYF. Written as DNA, the CDR3 is TGTGCCAGCAGGACGGGGCTGCGGGTCAAAAATACGCAGTACTTC.

The genes are TRBV23-1 and TRBJ2-1; D not certain. The J call could be wrong; TRBJ2-5 is a better fit for the DNA end. TRBV23-1 is filed as an ORF, its function uncertain. This CDR3 has 15 amino acids. The CDR3 reads CASRSIRPTRETQYF. In DNA form, the CDR3 reads TGCGCCAGCAGGTCAATCCGGCCGACAAGGGAGACCCAGTACTTC.

The V call is TRBV7-2, the J call TRBJ1-1; a weak D match, TRBD1 (5 bases). Trimming shortened V by 6 bases and J by 3 bases, and 14 bases separated the two germline ends. Germline CDR1 and CDR2: SGHTA and FQGNSA. The CDR3 is 14 amino acids. The CDR3 coding sequence is TGTGCCAGCAGATACGGGGGGGGAGACACTGAAGCTTTCTTT. Translation gives CASRYGGGDTEAFF.

This chain links TRBV6-5 with TRBJ2-5; no reliable D call. The V end was cut by 0 bases, the J end by 2 bases, with 7 bases between. CDR1 is MNHEY, CDR2 SVGAGI, per germline. The CDR3 is made up of 14 amino acids. The CDR3 is CASSYSRRQETQYF. The CDR3 nucleotides read TGTGCCAGCAGTTACTCCCGCAGGCAAGAGACCCAGTACTTC.

The V gene is TRBV10-3, the J gene TRBJ2-1; D remains ambiguous. CDR3 length equals 11 residues. CDR1 is ENHRY and CDR2 is SYGVKD in the germline V gene. Between the trimmed V and J ends, which lost 5 bases and 5 bases, there was a span of 4 bases. The CDR3 sequence is CAISQDNEQFF. DNA for the CDR3: TGTGCCATCAGTCAAGACAATGAGCAGTTCTTC.

Ten or more counts support this clonotype. The genes are TRBV4-1 and TRBJ2-1; a possible D gene is TRBD1 (6 bases). Trimming took off 4 bases at V and 4 bases at J, with 11 bases between the two ends. Germline V gene sequence: CDR1 MGHRA, CDR2 YSYEKL. The CDR3 covers 14 residues. CDR3 sequence (DNA): TGCGCCAGCAGCCGGGACACGGATTACAATGAGCAGTTCTTC. Its translation: CASSRDTDYNEQFF.

CDR3 nucleotides: TGTGCCAGCAGTGAACGGCGGTTCGAGGGTACGCAGTATTTT. Amino acid sequence: CASSERRFEGTQYF. This chain links TRBV6-1 with TRBJ2-3; tentatively, D is TRBD2 (5 bases). The CDR3 totals 14 residues. V was clipped by 2 bases and J by 8 bases, with 14 bases between them. Germline CDR1 and CDR2: MNHNS and SASEGT.

This clonotype has more than one count but fewer than ten. The chain uses TRBV6-1 and TRBJ2-5, with D possibly matching TRBD1 (5 bases). From germline, CDR1 is MNHNS and CDR2 SASEGT. Trimming stripped 0 bases from V and 7 bases from J, with 12 bases between. The CDR3 totals 14 residues. The DNA of the CDR3 is TGTGCCAGCAGTGAAGCGCCCCAGCAGGGGACCCAGTACTTC. Encoded protein: CASSEAPQQGTQYF.

This clonotype turned up a few times. This chain's CDR3 is CASSGTGTGTTDTQYF. CDR3 nucleotides: TGTGCCAGCAGCGGCACCGGGACTGGGACCACAGATACGCAGTATTTT. This rearrangement joins TRBV7-9 to TRBJ2-3; the D gene is possibly TRBD2 (6 bases). This CDR3 has 16 residues. Trimming pared 5 bases from V and 2 bases from J, leaving 17 bases between. Germline V gene sequence: CDR1 SEHNR, CDR2 FQNEAQ (reference sequence).

Turning to this clonotype: The junction departs from the called germline gene at one end, perhaps through a read error. The chain recombines TRBV4-2 with TRBJ2-5; 7 nucleotides align to TRBD2. The germline V gene has CDR1 LGHNA and CDR2 YNFKEQ. The CDR3 is 14 amino acids. CDR3 DNA: TGTGCCAGCAGCCATGGGGACTACCAAGAGACCCAGTCTTTC. Protein: CASSHGDYQETQSF.

The chain has TRBV10-1 and TRBJ2-1, with TRBD2 matching over 10 bases. From germline, CDR1 is WNHNN and CDR2 SYGVQD (reference sequence). The length of the CDR3 is 16 residues. After removal of 7 bases from V and 0 bases from J, the junction contained 6 bases not matched to a gene. The CDR3 region is CASIGASGSSYNEQFF. CDR3 nucleotides: TGCGCCAGCATTGGCGCTAGCGGGAGCTCCTACAATGAGCAGTTCTTC.